One sample yielded the 31 T cell receptor beta chains listed below, sequenced in a study of identical twins. TCRdb passed the 5' RACE reads through MiXCR, listing each CDR3 protein once. The sample records around 480,000 distinct CDR3 sequences, roughly an eighth being singletons. The data were also submitted as part of a second study, on yellow fever vaccine responses in identical twins.

Sequenced input: CD4+ T cells sorted from blood. The receptors shown here come from a woman younger than 30 in good health.

The rearrangement uses TRBV15 and TRBJ2-1; no reliable D call. Trimming removed 1 base at V and 7 bases at J, with 11 bases between. The CDR3 has 14 residues. Germline CDR1 reads LNHNV; CDR2 reads YYDKDF (reference sequence). The CDR3 sequence: CATSRAGRINEQFF. The CDR3 DNA follows: TGTGCCACCAGCAGAGCGGGTCGGATTAATGAGCAGTTCTTC.

V usage is TRBV18 and J usage is TRBJ2-2; D unresolved. V was clipped by 1 base and J by 7 bases, with 4 bases between them. CDR1 and CDR2 (germline): KGHSH, LQKENI. The CDR3 runs 12 residues. Here the CDR3 DNA reads TGTGCCAGCTCACCACAGGACGGGGAGCTGTTTTTT. It specifies CASSPQDGELFF.

This chain uses TRBV20-1 with TRBJ2-7, with D unresolved. This CDR3 contains 11 residues. Trimming removed 3 bases at V and 0 bases at J, with 3 bases between. Germline V gene data show CDR1 as DFQATT and CDR2 as SNEGSKA (reference sequence). As DNA, the CDR3 is TGCAGTGCTAGTTCCTCCTACGAGCAGTACTTC. Translation gives CSASSSYEQYF.

This chain connects TRBV5-1 to TRBJ2-7; D is unclear. Germline values: CDR1 SGHRS, CDR2 YFSETQ. This CDR3 is built from 15 residues. Trimming took 0 bases from V and 0 from J, leaving 10 bases between them. The CDR3 region has the DNA TGCGCCAGCAGCTTGGTTCCGGTTACCTCCTACGAGCAGTACTTC. Protein sequence: CASSLVPVTSYEQYF.

The V gene is TRBV5-1, the J gene TRBJ2-3; a possible D gene is TRBD2 (6 bases). Trimming removed 6 bases at V and 4 bases at J, with 12 bases between. The CDR3 sequence is 13 residues long. Germline loops: CDR1 SGHRS, CDR2 YFSETQ. Written as DNA, the CDR3 is TGCGCCAGCAATACGGGGGTGGCAGATACGCAGTATTTT. As protein: CASNTGVADTQYF.

This clonotype came up many times. This sequence joins TRBV5-1 and TRBJ1-3; D gene ambiguous. Germline V gene data show CDR1 as SGHRS and CDR2 as YFSETQ. V dropped 0 bases and J dropped 4 bases, with 5 bases sitting between them. The CDR3 sequence is 13 residues long. CDR3 coding DNA: TGCGCCAGCAGCTTGGGACTCGGAAACACCATATATTTT. This translates into CASSLGLGNTIYF.

The gene calls are TRBV7-8 and TRBJ2-7; D is ambiguous. Germline CDR1 SGHVS, CDR2 FQNEAQ. CDR3 length: 15 residues. The CDR3 DNA follows: TGTGCCAGCAGCCCTGGCGGTAGTAGTAGTAATCTCCTTAGCGTC. This gives the protein CASSPGGSSSNLLSV.

This clonotype was counted many times. The V gene is TRBV20-1, the J gene TRBJ2-2; D call uncertain. Trimming cost V 1 base and J 6 bases, with 12 bases left between them. CDR1 is DFQATT and CDR2 is SNEGSKA in the germline V gene (reference sequence). The CDR3 spans 14 residues. The chain's CDR3 is CSARAILDAGELFF. In nucleotides, the CDR3 is TGCAGTGCTAGAGCCATCCTAGACGCCGGGGAGCTGTTTTTT.

A word on this clonotype: A read error may produce the germline difference seen at one junction end. V usage is TRBV28 and J usage is TRBJ2-1; D unresolved. The CDR3 sequence is 12 residues long. CDR1 MDHEN and CDR2 SYDVKM come from the germline V gene. The CDR3 protein is CASSYRLNGQFF. The CDR3 coding sequence is TGTGCCAGCAGTTACCGTCTCAATGGGCAGTTCTTC.

The sample holds a few counts of this clonotype. This sequence joins TRBV18 and TRBJ2-3; D possibly corresponds to TRBD2 (6 bases). Germline-derived CDR1 and CDR2 are KGHSH and LQKENI. This CDR3 contains 16 residues. V lost 1 base, J lost 2 bases, and 13 bases lay in between. The DNA of the CDR3 is TGTGCCAGCTCACCACAAACTAGCTCCCACACAGATACGCAGTATTTT. This encodes CASSPQTSSHTDTQYF. Combining the CDR3 with reference TRBV18 and TRBJ2-3 gives the whole variable domain NAGVMQNPRHLVRRRGQEARLRCSPMKGHSHVYWYRQLPEEGLKFMVYLQKENIIDESGMPKERFSAEFPKEGPSILRIQQVVRGDSAAYFCASSPQTSSHTDTQYFGPGTRLTVL.

A few counts support this clonotype. The CDR3 DNA sequence: TGTGCCACCAGTGATTTGACCGCTCCGGGAGAGCTGTTTTTT. This translates into CATSDLTAPGELFF. The V gene is TRBV24-1, the J gene TRBJ2-2; possibly TRBD2 for D (5 bases). Deletions cut 0 bases from V and 11 bases from J, with 12 bases between. CDR1 KGHDR and CDR2 SFDVKD come from the germline V gene. This CDR3 is 14 amino acids long.

The chain joins TRBV5-4 to TRBJ2-3; D ambiguous. In germline, CDR1 is SGHNT, CDR2 YYREEE (reference sequence). The V and J ends lost 7 bases and 0 bases respectively, with 18 bases between them. The CDR3 contains 16 residues. CDR3 sequence: CASFPSTLVSTDTQYF. CDR3 nucleotides: TGTGCCAGCTTCCCGTCGACCCTAGTTAGCACAGATACGCAGTATTTT.

The chain couples TRBV20-1 to TRBJ2-7; unclear D gene. The CDR3 length is 10 residues. Trimming took off 7 bases at V and 4 bases at J, with 8 bases between the two ends. CDR1 is DFQATT, CDR2 SNEGSKA, per germline (reference sequence). CDR3 nucleotide sequence: TGCAGTGTTCCCGATTACGAGCAGTACTTC. It translates to CSVPDYEQYF.

This chain uses TRBV6-1 with TRBJ2-7; 12 nucleotides align to TRBD2. The CDR3 has 16 amino acids. The germline V gene has CDR1 MNHNS and CDR2 SASEGT. V dropped 3 bases and J dropped 2; count of bases not matched to a gene: 5. The CDR3 nucleotides read TGTGCCAGCAGTGACTTGTCTAGCGGGAGGGCCTACGAGCAGTACTTC. As protein: CASSDLSSGRAYEQYF.

The rearrangement uses TRBV6-5 and TRBJ2-5; TRBD1 is a possible D gene (6 bases). V was pared by 2 bases and J by 6 bases, with 7 bases between. This CDR3 has 12 residues. Germline V gene data show CDR1 as MNHEY and CDR2 as SVGAGI. CDR3 sequence (DNA): TGTGCCAGCAGTTACGACAGGAAGACCCAGTACTTC. It codes for CASSYDRKTQYF.

The rearrangement links TRBV24-1 to TRBJ2-7; 8 nucleotides agree with TRBD1. The J segment lost 3 bases and the V segment lost 4 bases, leaving 7 bases of the junction unmatched. The germline gives CDR1 KGHDR, CDR2 SFDVKD. The CDR3 extends over 15 amino acids. DNA for the CDR3: TGTGCCACCAGTGACAGGACAGGGTCATTCTACGAGCAGTACTTC. It yields the protein CATSDRTGSFYEQYF.

CDR3 in amino acids: CASSPWTSGSSEQFF. The CDR3 DNA follows: TGTGCCAGCAGTCCGTGGACTAGCGGGAGTAGTGAGCAGTTCTTC. This sequence joins TRBV12-3 or TRBV12-4 and TRBJ2-1, with 13 bases matching TRBD2. The CDR3 length is 15 residues. V lost 5 bases and J lost 9; bases outside the gene matches: 7.

V is TRBV28 and J is TRBJ2-4, with D possibly matching TRBD1 (6 bases). With 2 bases removed from V and 6 bases from J, the gap between germline ends came to 8 bases. This CDR3 has 13 amino acids. The germline V gene has CDR1 MDHEN and CDR2 SYDVKM. CDR3 coding DNA: TGTGCCAGCAGTTTAGGGACACCAAACATTCAGTACTTC. Its translation is CASSLGTPNIQYF.

This clonotype was counted ten times or more. The CDR3 sequence: CASSLIGGQMNTEAFF. In DNA form, the CDR3 reads TGCGCCAGCAGCTTGATTGGGGGCCAGATGAACACTGAAGCTTTCTTT. This chain uses TRBV5-1 with TRBJ1-1; TRBD1 is a possible D gene (6 bases). The germline V gene has CDR1 SGHRS and CDR2 YFSETQ. V shed 1 base and J shed 0 bases, with 13 bases lying between them. The CDR3 has 16 residues. The full variable domain, in which reference TRBV5-1 and TRBJ1-1 provide the parts outside the CDR3, is KAGVTQTPRYLIKTRGQQVTLSCSPISGHRSVSWYQQTPGQGLQFLFEYFSETQRNKGNFPGRFSGRQFSNSRSEMNVSTLELGDSALYLCASSLIGGQMNTEAFFGQGTRLTVV.

This clonotype appeared a few times. This chain links TRBV24-1 with TRBJ2-1; 12 nucleotides line up with TRBD2. V shed 2 bases and J 7 bases; nucleotides not matched to a gene: 8. Germline V gene sequence: CDR1 KGHDR, CDR2 SFDVKD. The length of the CDR3 is 17 residues. In nucleotides, the CDR3 is TGTGCCACCAGTGATTCTCTAGCGGGGGGGCCTCCTAATGAGCAGTTCTTC. Amino acid sequence: CATSDSLAGGPPNEQFF.

This clonotype was seen ten or more times. The chain links TRBV12-3 or TRBV12-4 to TRBJ2-4; the D is unclear. V lost 6 bases to trimming and J lost 0 bases, with 12 bases between them. This CDR3 has 15 residues. The CDR3 is CASSQAVLAKNIQYF. The CDR3 DNA is TGTGCCAGCAGCCAGGCAGTACTAGCCAAAAACATTCAGTACTTC.

This clonotype has more than one count but fewer than ten. The V call is TRBV20-1, the J call TRBJ2-2; 8 bases agree with TRBD1. The CDR3 runs to 14 residues. Germline trimming cut 5 bases from V and 2 bases from J; bases unmatched to any gene: 4. Per germline, CDR1 DFQATT and CDR2 SNEGSKA (reference sequence). As DNA, the CDR3 is TGCAGTGCTTGGACAGGGTTCAACACCGGGGAGCTGTTTTTT. It codes for CSAWTGFNTGELFF.

The chain couples TRBV6-4 to TRBJ1-4; D ambiguous. Germline V gives CDR1 MRHNA, CDR2 SNTAGT. The CDR3 spans 9 residues. The V end was cut by 7 bases, the J end by 14 bases, with 8 bases between. CDR3 coding DNA: TGTGCCAGCACTACTGGTCTGTTTTTT. As protein: CASTTGLFF.

The chain recombines TRBV20-1 with TRBJ2-7, with D perhaps TRBD2 (5 bases). The CDR3 loop spans 15 amino acids. The germline CDR1 and CDR2 sequences are DFQATT and SNEGSKA (reference sequence). With 8 bases removed from V and 4 bases from J, the gap between germline ends came to 24 bases. CDR3 loop: CSTLFGSGSGYEQYF. The DNA for the CDR3 is TGCAGTACCTTATTCGGTTCGGGATCTGGGTACGAGCAGTACTTC.

This clonotype came up a few times. The genes are TRBV25-1 and TRBJ1-1; 8 bases are a match to TRBD1. V lost 6 bases, J lost 4 bases, and 4 bases stayed unmatched. CDR1 is MGHDK, CDR2 SYGVNS, per germline. The CDR3 runs to 13 residues. CDR3: CASSAGGRTEAFF. The CDR3 DNA follows: TGTGCCAGCAGCGCAGGGGGCCGCACTGAAGCTTTCTTT.

This clonotype was observed at least ten times. This sequence joins TRBV28 and TRBJ2-5; D gene ambiguous. Deletions cut 2 bases from V and 2 bases from J, with 9 bases between. Germline V gives CDR1 MDHEN, CDR2 SYDVKM. The CDR3 spans 14 residues. The CDR3 DNA sequence: TGTGCCAGCAGTTTAAGGGCAGCTCAAGAGACCCAGTACTTC. Protein sequence: CASSLRAAQETQYF.

The sample holds a few counts of this clonotype. V and J are TRBV7-2 and TRBJ2-5; maybe TRBD2 (7 bases). The CDR3 runs to 15 residues. Germline V CDR1 and CDR2: SGHTA, FQGNSA. The V and J ends lost 1 base and 5 bases respectively, with 14 bases between them. The CDR3 DNA sequence: TGTGCCAGCAGCTTAGACGGGGGGCGGGGGGAGACCCAGTACTTC. Encoded protein: CASSLDGGRGETQYF.

This chain uses TRBV21-1 with TRBJ2-2. TRBV21-1 is a known pseudogene. The CDR3 has 14 amino acids. The CDR3 region is CASSKGEQTGELFF. The CDR3 bases are TGTGCCAGCAGCAAAGGTGAACAGACCGGGGAGCTGTTTTTT.

The rearrangement uses TRBV2 and TRBJ1-5; TRBD1 matches at 8 bases. V trimming: 6 bases; J trimming: 6 bases; junction bases outside the gene matches: 4. The CDR3 spans 13 residues. Germline V CDR1 and CDR2: SNHLY, FYNNEI. CDR3 region: CASRTGVVQPQHF. In DNA, the CDR3 is TGTGCCAGCAGGACAGGGGTCGTTCAGCCCCAGCATTTT. Filled out from reference TRBV2 and TRBJ1-5, the complete variable domain reads EPEVTQTPSHQVTQMGQEVILRCVPISNHLYFYWYRQILGQKVEFLVSFYNNEISEKSEIFDDQFSVERPDGSNFTLKIRSTKLEDSAMYFCASRTGVVQPQHFGDGTRLSIL.

The rearrangement uses TRBV6-1 and TRBJ2-3, with 12 nucleotides matching TRBD2. The CDR3 length is 17 residues. Germline V gene data show CDR1 as MNHNS and CDR2 as SASEGT. The junction had 13 bases not matched to a gene; V was cut back by 8 bases and J by 4 bases. The CDR3 DNA reads as TGTGCCAGCCAGGGACTAGCGGGCATAATTCGCGCAGATACGCAGTATTTT. Residues: CASQGLAGIIRADTQYF.

This chain uses TRBV5-1 with TRBJ2-7, with unresolved D. The CDR3 loop spans 14 amino acids. Germline CDR1 SGHRS, CDR2 YFSETQ. Trimming removed 4 bases at V and 2 bases at J, with 13 bases between. CDR3: CASSQSPGAYEQYF. CDR3 in DNA: TGCGCCAGCAGCCAGTCCCCTGGGGCCTACGAGCAGTACTTC.